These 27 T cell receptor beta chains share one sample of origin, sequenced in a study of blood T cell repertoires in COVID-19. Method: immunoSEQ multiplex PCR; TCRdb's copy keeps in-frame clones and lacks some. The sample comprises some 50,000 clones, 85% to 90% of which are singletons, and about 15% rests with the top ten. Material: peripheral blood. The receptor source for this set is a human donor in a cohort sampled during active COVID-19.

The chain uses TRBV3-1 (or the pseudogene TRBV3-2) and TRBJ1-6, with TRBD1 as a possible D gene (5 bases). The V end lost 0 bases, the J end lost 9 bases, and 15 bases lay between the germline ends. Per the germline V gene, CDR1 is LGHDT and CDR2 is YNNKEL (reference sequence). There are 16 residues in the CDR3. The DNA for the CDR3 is TGTGCCAGCAGCCAAGATCTACGGCGCAGGGTTTCACCCCTCCACTTT. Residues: CASSQDLRRRVSPLHF.

The CDR3 nucleotides read TGTGCCAGCAGAGGGCAGGGAGGTCCGCAGCCCCAGCATTTT. This sequence encodes CASRGQGGPQPQHF. This chain links TRBV28 with TRBJ1-5; maybe TRBD1 (5 bases). V lost 6 bases to trimming and J lost 7 bases, with 16 bases between them. Germline V gene lookup returns CDR1 MDHEN and CDR2 SYDVKM. The CDR3 totals 14 residues. Filled out from reference TRBV28 and TRBJ1-5, the complete variable domain reads DVKVTQSSRYLVKRTGEKVFLECVQDMDHENMFWYRQDPGLGLRLIYFSYDVKMKEKGDIPEGYSVSREKKERFSLILESASTNQTSMYLCASRGQGGPQPQHFGDGTRLSIL.

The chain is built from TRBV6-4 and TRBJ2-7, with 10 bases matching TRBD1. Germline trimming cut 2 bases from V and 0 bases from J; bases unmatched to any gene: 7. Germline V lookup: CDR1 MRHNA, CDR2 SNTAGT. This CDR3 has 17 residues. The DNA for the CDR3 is TGTGCCAGCAGTGACGTAAGGGGACAGGGGTTCTCCTACGAGCAGTACTTC. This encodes CASSDVRGQGFSYEQYF.

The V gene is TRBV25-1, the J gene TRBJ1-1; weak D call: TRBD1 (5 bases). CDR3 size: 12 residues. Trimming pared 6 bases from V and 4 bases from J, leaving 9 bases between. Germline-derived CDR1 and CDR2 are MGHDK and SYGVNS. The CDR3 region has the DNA TGTGCCAGCAGAAGGGGCAGCACTGAAGCTTTCTTT. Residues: CASRRGSTEAFF.

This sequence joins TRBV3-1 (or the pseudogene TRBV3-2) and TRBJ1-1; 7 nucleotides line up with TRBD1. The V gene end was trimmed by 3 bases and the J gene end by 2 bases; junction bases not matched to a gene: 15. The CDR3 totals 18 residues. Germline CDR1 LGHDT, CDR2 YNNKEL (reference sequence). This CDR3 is CASSQPRPGQPLNTEAFF. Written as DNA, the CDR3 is TGTGCCAGCAGCCAGCCCCGACCGGGACAGCCTTTAAACACTGAAGCTTTCTTT.

Here the CDR3 DNA reads TGCGCCAGCAGCTTTAAGCTGGCAGGGCAAGAGACCCAGTACTTC. This sequence encodes CASSFKLAGQETQYF. The chain uses TRBV5-1 and TRBJ2-5; a weak D match, TRBD1 (5 bases). CDR1 SGHRS and CDR2 YFSETQ come from the germline V gene. V dropped 2 bases and J dropped 2 bases, with 13 bases sitting between them. This CDR3 is 15 amino acids long.

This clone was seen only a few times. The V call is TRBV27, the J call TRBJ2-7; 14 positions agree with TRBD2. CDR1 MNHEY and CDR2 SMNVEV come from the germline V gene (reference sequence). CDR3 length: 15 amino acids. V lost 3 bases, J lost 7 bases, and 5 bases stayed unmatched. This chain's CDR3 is CASSLGLAGVWEQYF. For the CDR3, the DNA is TGTGCCAGCAGTTTGGGACTAGCGGGAGTTTGGGAGCAGTACTTC.

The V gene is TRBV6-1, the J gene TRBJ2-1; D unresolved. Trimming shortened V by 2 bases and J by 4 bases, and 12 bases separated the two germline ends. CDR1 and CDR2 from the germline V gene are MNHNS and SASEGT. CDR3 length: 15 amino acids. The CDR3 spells CASSELERLYNEQFF. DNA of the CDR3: TGTGCCAGCAGTGAACTAGAGAGGCTATACAATGAGCAGTTCTTC.

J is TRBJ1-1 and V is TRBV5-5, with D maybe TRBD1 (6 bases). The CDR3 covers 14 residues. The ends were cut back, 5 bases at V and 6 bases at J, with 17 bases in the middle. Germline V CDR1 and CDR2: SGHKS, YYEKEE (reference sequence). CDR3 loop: CASSFGQLSAEAFF. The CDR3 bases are TGTGCCAGCAGTTTCGGACAGTTATCCGCTGAAGCTTTCTTT.

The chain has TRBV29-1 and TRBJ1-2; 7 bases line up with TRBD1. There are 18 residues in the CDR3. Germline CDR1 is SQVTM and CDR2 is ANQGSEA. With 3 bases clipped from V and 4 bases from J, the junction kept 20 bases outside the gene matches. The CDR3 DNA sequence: TGCAGCGTTGAGGACGTAAGAATAATAGGACAGGCCGTCTATGGCTACACCTTC. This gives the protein CSVEDVRIIGQAVYGYTF.

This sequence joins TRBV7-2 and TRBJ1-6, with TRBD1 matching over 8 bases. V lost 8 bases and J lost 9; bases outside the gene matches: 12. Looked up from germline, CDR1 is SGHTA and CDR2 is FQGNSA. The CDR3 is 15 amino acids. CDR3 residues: CASASDRERISPLHF. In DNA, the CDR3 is TGTGCCAGCGCTTCGGACAGGGAAAGGATTTCACCCCTCCACTTT. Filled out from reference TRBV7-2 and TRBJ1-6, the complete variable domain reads GAGVSQSPSNKVTEKGKDVELRCDPISGHTALYWYRQSLGQGLEFLIYFQGNSAPDKSGLPSDRFSAERTGGSVSTLTIQRTQQEDSAVYLCASASDRERISPLHFGNGTRLTVT.

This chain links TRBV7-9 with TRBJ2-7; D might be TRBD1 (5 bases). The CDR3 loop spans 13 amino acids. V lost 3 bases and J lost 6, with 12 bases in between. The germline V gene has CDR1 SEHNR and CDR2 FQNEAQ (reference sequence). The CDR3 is CASSLYQGSEQYF. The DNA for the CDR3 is TGTGCCAGCAGCTTGTACCAGGGTAGCGAGCAGTACTTC.

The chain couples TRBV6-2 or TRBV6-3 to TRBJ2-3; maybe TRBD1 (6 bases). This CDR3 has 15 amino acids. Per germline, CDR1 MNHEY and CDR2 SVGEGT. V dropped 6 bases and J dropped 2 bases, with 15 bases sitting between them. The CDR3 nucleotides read TGTGCCAGCAGCCCGGACAGTGCTTTCACAGATACGCAGTATTTT. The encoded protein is CASSPDSAFTDTQYF.

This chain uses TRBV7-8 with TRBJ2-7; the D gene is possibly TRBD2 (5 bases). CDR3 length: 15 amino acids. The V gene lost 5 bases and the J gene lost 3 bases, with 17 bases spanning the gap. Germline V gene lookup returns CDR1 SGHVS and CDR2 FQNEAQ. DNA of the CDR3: TGTGCCAGCAGCATAAGCGACGGGGAAGACTACGAGCAGTACTTC. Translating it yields CASSISDGEDYEQYF.

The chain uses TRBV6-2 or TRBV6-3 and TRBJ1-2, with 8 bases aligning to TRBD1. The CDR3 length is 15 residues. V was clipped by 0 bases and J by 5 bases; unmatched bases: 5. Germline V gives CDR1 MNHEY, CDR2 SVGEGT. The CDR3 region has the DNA TGTGCCAGCAGTTACTCAGGACAGGGATGGTATGGCTACACCTTC. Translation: CASSYSGQGWYGYTF.

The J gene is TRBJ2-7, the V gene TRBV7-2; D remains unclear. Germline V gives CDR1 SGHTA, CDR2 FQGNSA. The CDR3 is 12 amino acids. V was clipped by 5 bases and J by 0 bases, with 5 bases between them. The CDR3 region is CASSRSSYEQYF. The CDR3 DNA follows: TGTGCCAGCAGCCGGAGCTCCTACGAGCAGTACTTC.

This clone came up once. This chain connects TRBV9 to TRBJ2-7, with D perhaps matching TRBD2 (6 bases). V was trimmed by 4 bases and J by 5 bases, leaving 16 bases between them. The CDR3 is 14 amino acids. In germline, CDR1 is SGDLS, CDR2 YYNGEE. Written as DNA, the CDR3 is TGTGCCAGCAGCTCGGGGGTAGGGAGCCACGAGCAGTACTTC. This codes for CASSSGVGSHEQYF.

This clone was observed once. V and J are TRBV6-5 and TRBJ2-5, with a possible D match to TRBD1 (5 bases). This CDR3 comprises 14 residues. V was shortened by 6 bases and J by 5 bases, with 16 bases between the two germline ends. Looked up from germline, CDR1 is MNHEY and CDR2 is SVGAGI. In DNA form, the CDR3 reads TGTGCCAGCAGCTCCGGGCCCCCAGGGGAGACCCAGTACTTC. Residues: CASSSGPPGETQYF.

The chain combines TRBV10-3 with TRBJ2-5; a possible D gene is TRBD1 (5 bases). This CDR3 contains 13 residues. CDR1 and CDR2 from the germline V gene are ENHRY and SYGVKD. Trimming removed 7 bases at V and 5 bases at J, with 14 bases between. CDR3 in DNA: TGTGCCATCACAGACAGCCCCCGGGAGACCCAGTACTTC. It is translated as CAITDSPRETQYF.

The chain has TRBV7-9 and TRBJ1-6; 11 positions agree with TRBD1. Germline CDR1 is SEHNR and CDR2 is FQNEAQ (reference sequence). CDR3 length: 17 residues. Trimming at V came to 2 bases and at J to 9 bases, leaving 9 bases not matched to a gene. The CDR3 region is CASSLHDWTGGGSPLHF. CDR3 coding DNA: TGTGCCAGCAGCTTACACGACTGGACAGGGGGCGGTTCACCCCTCCACTTT.

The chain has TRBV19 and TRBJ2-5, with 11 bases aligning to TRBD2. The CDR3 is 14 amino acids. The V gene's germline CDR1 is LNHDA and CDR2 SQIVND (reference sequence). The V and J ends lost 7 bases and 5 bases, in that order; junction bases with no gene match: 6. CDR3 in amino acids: CASTKTSGSETQYF. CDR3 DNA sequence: TGTGCCAGTACCAAAACTAGCGGGAGTGAGACCCAGTACTTC.

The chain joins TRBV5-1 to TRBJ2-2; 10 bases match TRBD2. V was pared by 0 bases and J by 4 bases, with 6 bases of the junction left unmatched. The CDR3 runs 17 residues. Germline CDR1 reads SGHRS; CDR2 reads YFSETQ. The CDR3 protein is CASSLAPSGGPTGELFF. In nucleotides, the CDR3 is TGCGCCAGCAGCTTGGCTCCTAGCGGGGGTCCCACCGGGGAGCTGTTTTTT.

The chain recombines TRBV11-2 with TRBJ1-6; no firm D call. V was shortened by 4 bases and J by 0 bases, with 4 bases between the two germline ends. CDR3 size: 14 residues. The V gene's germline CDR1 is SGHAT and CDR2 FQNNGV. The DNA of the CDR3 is TGTGCCAGCAGCTCGGGCTCCTATAATTCACCCCTCCACTTT. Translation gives CASSSGSYNSPLHF.

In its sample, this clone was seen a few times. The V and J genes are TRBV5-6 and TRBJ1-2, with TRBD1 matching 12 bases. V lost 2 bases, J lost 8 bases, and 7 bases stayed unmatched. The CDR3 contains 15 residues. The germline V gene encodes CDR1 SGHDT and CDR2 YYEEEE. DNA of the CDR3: TGTGCCAGCAGCTTACCGGGACAGGGGGCGGAGGGCTACACCTTC. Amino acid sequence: CASSLPGQGAEGYTF.

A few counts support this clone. The CDR3 here is CASSMGTGATYEQYF. Here the CDR3 DNA reads TGTGCCAGTAGTATGGGGACAGGGGCGACGTACGAGCAGTACTTC. This chain uses TRBV19 with TRBJ2-7; 10 nucleotides align to TRBD1. The length of the CDR3 is 15 residues. Germline lookup yields CDR1 LNHDA and CDR2 SQIVND (reference sequence). V was clipped by 3 bases and J by 4 bases; unmatched bases: 6.

Written as DNA, the CDR3 is TGTGCCACCAGTGATTTGGGTGAGGTAGCTTTCTTT. Translating gives CATSDLGEVAFF. V is TRBV24-1 and J is TRBJ1-1; D is undetermined. The CDR3 consists of 12 residues. CDR1 KGHDR and CDR2 SFDVKD come from the germline V gene. Trimming pared 0 bases from V and 10 bases from J, leaving 8 bases between.

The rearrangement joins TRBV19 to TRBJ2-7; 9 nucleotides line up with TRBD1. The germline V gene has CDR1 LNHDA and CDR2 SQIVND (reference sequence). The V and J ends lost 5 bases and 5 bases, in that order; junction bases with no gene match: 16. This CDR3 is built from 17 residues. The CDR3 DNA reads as TGTGCCAGTAGTCCGCCTGTCTCCGGGACAGGGCTGAACGAGCAGTACTTC. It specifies CASSPPVSGTGLNEQYF.